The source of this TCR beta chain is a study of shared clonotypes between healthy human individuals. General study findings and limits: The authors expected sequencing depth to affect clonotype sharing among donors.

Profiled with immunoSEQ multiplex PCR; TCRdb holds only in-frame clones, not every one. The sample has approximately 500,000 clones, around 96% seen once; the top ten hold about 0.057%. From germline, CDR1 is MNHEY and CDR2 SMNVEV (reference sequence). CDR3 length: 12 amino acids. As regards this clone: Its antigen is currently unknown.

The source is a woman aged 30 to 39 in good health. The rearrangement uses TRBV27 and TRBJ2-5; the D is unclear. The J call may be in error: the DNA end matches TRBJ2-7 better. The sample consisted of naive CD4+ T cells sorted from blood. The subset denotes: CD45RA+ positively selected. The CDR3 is CASRVRVYEQYF. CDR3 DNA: TGTGCCAGCAGGGTTAGGGTCTACGAGCAGTACTTC.